The clone carrying this T cell receptor (beta chain) was seen a few times. No antigen is known for it. Using its own MiXCR run on the reads, TCRdb lists one record per CDR3 protein. The data contain 450,000 to 600,000 distinct CDR3 sequences, about 33% of them singletons. The CDR3 totals 16 residues. The V end was cut by 4 bases, the J end by 2 bases, with 18 bases between. CDR1 is SGDLS and CDR2 is YYNGEE in the germline V gene. This sample stems from a study of T cell repertoires in cytomegalovirus infection. The clonotype originates from a human donor in good health (CMV status not recorded). Some clones in this sample may be carry-over from other donors' samples. The specimen comprised cultured PBMCs, sampled from culture after CMV antigen stimulation. The chain uses TRBV9 and TRBJ1-1, with D possibly TRBD1 on 5 matching bases. This CDR3 is CASSFTAGPQNTEAFF. The DNA for the CDR3 is TGTGCCAGCAGCTTCACAGCGGGACCGCAAAACACTGAAGCTTTCTTT.